This T cell receptor beta chain was obtained from a study of T-cell reconstitution after alpha-beta-depleted transplantation in children. Germline V gene lookup returns CDR1 MNHEY and CDR2 SMNVEV (reference sequence). J gave up 5 bases and V 6 bases, and 17 bases lay outside the gene matches. There are 17 residues in the CDR3. This clonotype was found many times. The antigen is not known. Study-wide points: Two months or so post-transplant, alpha-beta T cells reportedly derived from several hundred expanded graft clones.

Unique molecular identifiers were incorporated into the prepared TCRbeta library. TCRdb processed the PCR reads anew with MiXCR; each CDR3 protein has one entry. The sample consists of 700,000 to 850,000 distinct CDR3 sequences, approximately 15% of them appearing once. Sequenced material: PBMCs, mostly from graft donor cells, taken 360 days after TCRalphabeta/CD19-depleted stem cell transplant. This receptor was obtained from a male patient aged 5 to 17 who had a stem cell transplant for acute lymphoblastic leukemia, so the T cells may come from the graft donor. The chain has TRBV27 and TRBJ2-7; 9 nucleotides line up with TRBD1. CDR3 protein: CASRKYTGGQGGHEQYF. In nucleotides, the CDR3 is TGTGCCAGCAGGAAATACACAGGGGGACAGGGAGGACACGAGCAGTACTTC.